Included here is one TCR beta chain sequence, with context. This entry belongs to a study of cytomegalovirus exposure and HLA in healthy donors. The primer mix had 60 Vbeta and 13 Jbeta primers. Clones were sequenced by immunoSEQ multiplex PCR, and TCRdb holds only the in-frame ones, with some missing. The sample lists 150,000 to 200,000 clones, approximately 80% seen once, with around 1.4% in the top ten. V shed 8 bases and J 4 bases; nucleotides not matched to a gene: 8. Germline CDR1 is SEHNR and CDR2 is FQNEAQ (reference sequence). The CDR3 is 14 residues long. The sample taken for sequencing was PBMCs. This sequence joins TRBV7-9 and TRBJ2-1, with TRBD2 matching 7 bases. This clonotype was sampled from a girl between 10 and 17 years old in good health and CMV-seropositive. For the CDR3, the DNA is TGTGCCAGCGGGTGGGAGGGAGAGTACAATGAGCAGTTCTTC. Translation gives CASGWEGEYNEQFF.